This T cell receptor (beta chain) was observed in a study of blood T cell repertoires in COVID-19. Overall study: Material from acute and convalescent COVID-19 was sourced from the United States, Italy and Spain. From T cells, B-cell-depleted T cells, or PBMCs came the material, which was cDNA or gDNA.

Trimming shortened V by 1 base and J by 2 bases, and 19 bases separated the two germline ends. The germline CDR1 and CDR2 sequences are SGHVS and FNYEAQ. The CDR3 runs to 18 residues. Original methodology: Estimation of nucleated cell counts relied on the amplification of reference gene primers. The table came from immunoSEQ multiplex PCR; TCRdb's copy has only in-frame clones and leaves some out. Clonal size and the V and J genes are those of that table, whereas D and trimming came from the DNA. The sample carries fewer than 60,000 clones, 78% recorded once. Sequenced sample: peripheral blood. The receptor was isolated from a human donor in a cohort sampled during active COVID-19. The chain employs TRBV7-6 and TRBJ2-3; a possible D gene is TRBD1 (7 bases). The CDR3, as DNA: TGTGCCAGCAGCTTAGGGAATCGGAGGGGGCCGAACACAGATACGCAGTATTTT. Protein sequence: CASSLGNRRGPNTDTQYF.